Each of the 26 T cell receptor beta chains below was sequenced from the same sample in a study of T cell repertoires in cytomegalovirus infection. In TCRdb, the reads were re-called with MiXCR into one record per CDR3 protein. This table holds more than 150,000 distinct CDR3 sequences, roughly a fifth found once. The sequenced sample consisted of PBMCs. All receptors come from a human donor in good health (CMV status not recorded). Some clones in this sample may be carry-over from other donors' samples.

This rearrangement joins TRBV6-5 to TRBJ2-1; TRBD2 matches at 13 bases. The V segment lost 6 bases and the J segment 0 bases; nucleotides outside the gene matches: 8. Germline assignment: CDR1 MNHEY and CDR2 SVGAGI. The CDR3 length is 18 residues. CDR3 region: CASRPGTSGASSYNEQFF. The CDR3 nucleotides are TGTGCCAGCAGACCAGGGACTAGCGGGGCTAGCTCCTACAATGAGCAGTTCTTC.

Only a few counts were recorded for this clonotype. The chain uses TRBV5-1 and TRBJ2-2; D possibly corresponds to TRBD1 (5 bases). Germline CDR1 is SGHRS and CDR2 is YFSETQ. This CDR3 contains 14 residues. V dropped 2 bases and J dropped 6 bases, with 11 bases sitting between them. This chain's CDR3 is CASSFTTGPGELFF. Written as DNA, the CDR3 is TGCGCCAGCAGCTTCACCACAGGTCCCGGGGAGCTGTTTTTT.

The table lists this clonotype with many counts. The J gene is TRBJ2-2, the V gene TRBV12-3 or TRBV12-4; D tentatively fits TRBD1 or TRBD2 (5 bases each). Trimming took 3 bases from V and 7 from J, leaving 18 bases between them. This CDR3 is 16 amino acids long. The CDR3 DNA follows: TGTGCCAGCAGTTTCCGGGACCCCCCGTGGGACGGGGAGCTGTTTTTT. It yields the protein CASSFRDPPWDGELFF.

This clonotype was seen more than once but under ten times. The V gene is TRBV6-6, the J gene TRBJ1-1; D gene uncertain. V lost 8 bases to trimming and J lost 4 bases, with 11 bases between them. CDR3 size: 12 residues. The germline gives CDR1 MNHNY, CDR2 SVGAGI (reference sequence). In DNA form, the CDR3 reads TGTGCCAGCGACACCCTCGGCACTGAAGCTTTCTTT. Its protein product is CASDTLGTEAFF.

This sequence joins TRBV12-5 and TRBJ1-4, with 9 bases that match TRBD1. Germline V lookup: CDR1 LGHNT, CDR2 FRNRAP. J gave up 7 bases and V 6 bases, and 18 bases lay outside the gene matches. This CDR3 spans 18 amino acids. The CDR3 sequence is CASGPSLGTGLRSEKLFF. For the CDR3, the DNA is TGTGCTAGTGGCCCATCTCTGGGGACAGGGTTGAGAAGTGAAAAACTGTTTTTT.

This clonotype was detected many times. The chain has TRBV6-5 and TRBJ2-2; 9 nucleotides match TRBD2. The germline CDR1 and CDR2 sequences are MNHEY and SVGAGI. The CDR3 contains 16 residues. With 4 bases clipped from V and 7 bases from J, the junction kept 10 bases outside the gene matches. Here the CDR3 reads CASSSPRAGGFGELFF. The CDR3 nucleotides are TGTGCCAGCAGTTCTCCCAGAGCGGGAGGTTTCGGGGAGCTGTTTTTT.

This clonotype was found a few times. This sequence joins TRBV28 and TRBJ1-1; D is undetermined. Trimming took off 3 bases at V and 13 bases at J, with 15 bases between the two ends. This CDR3 comprises 12 residues. Germline-derived CDR1 and CDR2 are MDHEN and SYDVKM. The CDR3 DNA sequence: TGTGCCAGCAGTTTGAAGTCGCGCCGTCTTTTCTTT. This translates into CASSLKSRRLFF.

This rearrangement joins TRBV19 to TRBJ2-1; 16 bases are a match to TRBD2. Germline CDR1 reads LNHDA; CDR2 reads SQIVND (reference sequence). This CDR3 comprises 16 residues. V shed 6 bases and J 9 bases; nucleotides not matched to a gene: 8. For the CDR3, the DNA is TGTGCCAGTAGATTCCAGGGACTAGCGGGAGGGGTTGAGCAGTTCTTC. This codes for CASRFQGLAGGVEQFF.

Ten or more counts support this clonotype. The V call is TRBV7-2, the J call TRBJ1-3; the D gene is possibly TRBD1 (6 bases). Trimming took 2 bases from V and 4 from J, leaving 15 bases between them. CDR1 and CDR2 (germline): SGHTA, FQGNSA. The CDR3 is 16 amino acids. The CDR3 DNA follows: TGTGCCAGCAGCTTAAGCCCTCTGGGGGCGGGAAACACCATATATTTT. Translating gives CASSLSPLGAGNTIYF.

This clonotype was counted between two and nine times. The chain uses TRBV4-1 and TRBJ1-2; maybe TRBD1 (5 bases). Trimming cost V 0 bases and J 4 bases, with 12 bases left between them. From germline, CDR1 is MGHRA and CDR2 YSYEKL. The CDR3 loop spans 15 amino acids. CDR3 coding DNA: TGCGCCAGCAGCCAAGATCCCGCAGGGCCCTATGGCTACACCTTC. The encoded protein is CASSQDPAGPYGYTF.

The chain is built from TRBV2 and TRBJ2-3; 8 bases align to TRBD2. CDR3 length equals 15 residues. CDR1 is SNHLY, CDR2 FYNNEI, per germline. Trimming removed 7 bases from V and 2 bases from J; junction bases left unmatched: 8. Written as DNA, the CDR3 is TGTGCCAGCACTGACAGCGGGGGTATCACAGATACGCAGTATTTT. Translated, it gives CASTDSGGITDTQYF.

The chain has TRBV5-5 and TRBJ1-1, with D possibly TRBD1 on 5 matching bases. Trimming took off 7 bases at V and 5 bases at J, with 12 bases between the two ends. The CDR3 has 12 residues. Germline V gene data show CDR1 as SGHKS and CDR2 as YYEKEE (reference sequence). The CDR3 region has the DNA TGTGCCAGCGCAGGGTTGACGACTGAAGCTTTCTTT. It specifies CASAGLTTEAFF.

The V call is TRBV10-2, the J call TRBJ1-1; 11 bases match TRBD1. V lost 7 bases, J lost 6 bases, and 13 bases stayed unmatched. The CDR3 spans 16 residues. CDR1 is WSHSY, CDR2 SAAADI, per germline. The CDR3 here is CASNEGQGGGVAEAFF. CDR3 DNA: TGCGCCAGCAACGAGGGACAGGGGGGGGGGGTGGCTGAAGCTTTCTTT.

Details on this clonotype: At one of its ends the junction is not consistent with the germline gene, which may arise from a read error. V usage is TRBV7-2 and J usage is TRBJ1-1; D unresolved. Germline V CDR1 and CDR2: SGHTA, FQGNSA. The CDR3 consists of 13 residues. The CDR3 protein is CASSIGGPTEAFF. The CDR3 DNA reads TGTGCCAGCAGCATCGGAGGGCCCACTGAAGCGTTCTTT.

The sample holds many counts of this clonotype. This chain joins TRBV7-8 and TRBJ1-2; D is perhaps TRBD1 (5 bases). Germline-derived CDR1 and CDR2 are SGHVS and FQNEAQ. The CDR3 has 14 residues. The V end was cut by 0 bases, the J end by 2 bases, with 7 bases between. In DNA, the CDR3 is TGTGCCAGCAGCTTAGCCCCAGGGAACTATGGCTACACCTTC. It translates to CASSLAPGNYGYTF.

This clonotype was seen repeatedly, ten times or more. The chain links TRBV6-2 or TRBV6-3 to TRBJ2-4; tentative D call: TRBD1 (6 bases). Germline CDR1 reads MNHEY; CDR2 reads SVGEGT. The CDR3 covers 16 residues. Trimming pared 6 bases from V and 0 bases from J, leaving 15 bases between. Here the CDR3 reads CASSPRQVVAKNIQYF. The CDR3 nucleotides are TGTGCCAGCAGCCCCAGACAGGTGGTAGCCAAAAACATTCAGTACTTC.

This clonotype came up many times. This chain joins TRBV7-9 and TRBJ2-3; D is possibly TRBD2 (5 bases). The CDR3 extends over 13 amino acids. Germline CDR1 SEHNR, CDR2 FQNEAQ (reference sequence). V was cut by 3 bases and J by 1 base, with 5 bases left in between. The chain's CDR3 is CASSFGGTDTQYF. The CDR3 nucleotides are TGTGCCAGCAGCTTCGGGGGCACAGATACGCAGTATTTT.

This clonotype was observed many times. This chain uses TRBV6-6 with TRBJ2-7; 8 nucleotides match TRBD1. With 7 bases clipped from V and 3 bases from J, the junction kept 8 bases outside the gene matches. CDR3 length: 14 amino acids. In germline, CDR1 is MNHNY, CDR2 SVGAGI (reference sequence). The CDR3 sequence is CASKGGQGYYEQYF. The CDR3 coding sequence is TGTGCCAGCAAAGGAGGACAGGGATACTACGAGCAGTACTTC.

This clonotype was detected ten times or more. V is TRBV7-2 and J is TRBJ2-5; TRBD2 matches at 14 bases. Germline CDR1 SGHTA, CDR2 FQGNSA. V lost 5 bases to trimming and J lost 2 bases; unmatched junction nucleotides: 4. The CDR3 sequence is 16 residues long. CDR3 loop: CASSTGLAGGQETQYF. The DNA of the CDR3 is TGTGCCAGCAGCACAGGACTAGCGGGAGGACAAGAGACCCAGTACTTC.

Turning to this clonotype: A much larger clonotype is one base distant, so this may be a read error. This CDR3 reads CASSLNYNEQFF. CDR3 DNA: TGTGCCAGCAGCTTAAACTACAATGAGCAGTTCTTC. This sequence joins TRBV7-8 and TRBJ2-1, with D unresolved. Germline loops: CDR1 SGHVS, CDR2 FQNEAQ. The V end lost 2 bases, the J end lost 3 bases, and 2 bases lay between the germline ends. The CDR3 has 12 residues.

This clonotype was seen a handful of times. V gene TRBV5-5 combines with J gene TRBJ2-7; 7 nucleotides align to TRBD1. The CDR3 loop spans 14 amino acids. V shed 2 bases and J 2 bases; nucleotides not matched to a gene: 4. CDR1 is SGHKS and CDR2 is YYEKEE in the germline V gene (reference sequence). For the CDR3, the DNA is TGTGCCAGCAGCTTACCGGACAGGCCCTACGAGCAGTACTTC. Residues: CASSLPDRPYEQYF.

The chain is built from TRBV19 and TRBJ1-2; D may be TRBD1 (5 bases). The ends were cut back, 5 bases at V and 4 bases at J, with 14 bases in the middle. The length of the CDR3 is 14 residues. The V gene's germline CDR1 is LNHDA and CDR2 SQIVND (reference sequence). The CDR3 is CASSGGKTPYGYTF. CDR3 bases: TGTGCCAGTAGTGGGGGAAAAACACCCTATGGCTACACCTTC.

This clonotype was seen many times. This chain links TRBV7-9 with TRBJ2-1; 7 bases are a match to TRBD2. With 1 base clipped from V and 9 bases from J, the junction kept 6 bases outside the gene matches. The length of the CDR3 is 14 residues. Germline values: CDR1 SEHNR, CDR2 FQNEAQ (reference sequence). Here the CDR3 reads CASSLGGSSVEQFF. The CDR3 coding sequence is TGTGCCAGCAGCTTAGGCGGGAGCAGCGTTGAGCAGTTCTTC. The variable domain in full, with the rest retrieved from reference TRBV7-9 and TRBJ2-1, is DTGVSQNPRHKITKRGQNVTFRCDPISEHNRLYWYRQTLGQGPEFLTYFQNEAQLEKSRLLSDRFSAERPKGSFSTLEIQRTEQGDSAMYLCASSLGGSSVEQFFGPGTRLTVL.

Here the CDR3 DNA reads TGTGCCAGCAGAGCCCGGTTGGGGGGTATCTACAATGAGCAGTTCTTC. This sequence encodes CASRARLGGIYNEQFF. This chain links TRBV11-2 with TRBJ2-1; the D gene is possibly TRBD2 (6 bases). There are 16 residues in the CDR3. Trimming took 6 bases from V and 3 from J, leaving 18 bases between them. CDR1 SGHAT and CDR2 FQNNGV come from the germline V gene.

This clonotype appeared many times. This sequence joins TRBV28 and TRBJ2-1, with 7 nucleotides matching TRBD2. J lost 2 bases, V lost 8 bases, and 15 bases had no gene match. This CDR3 has 17 amino acids. CDR1 is MDHEN, CDR2 SYDVKM, per germline. The CDR3 nucleotides read TGTGCCAGCGACGTACGATCTACGGGAGGACCCTACAATGAGCAGTTCTTC. Its protein product is CASDVRSTGGPYNEQFF.

Remarks on this clonotype: One end of the junction does not line up with germline, which may come from a read error. V usage is TRBV7-2 and J usage is TRBJ2-1; 13 bases are a match to TRBD2. Per the germline V gene, CDR1 is SGHTA and CDR2 is FQGNSA. The CDR3 length is 17 residues. In nucleotides, the CDR3 is TGTGCGAGCAGCTCACTAGCGGGAGGGCTTGTCGACAATGAGCAGTTCTTC. This gives the protein CASSSLAGGLVDNEQFF.